This is a list of T cell receptor beta chains from one sample in a study of blood T cell repertoires in COVID-19. TCRdb's table, derived via immunoSEQ multiplex PCR, lists solely in-frame clones and lacks some. The sample consists of approximately 170,000 clones, approximately 84% of them appearing once. The sequenced sample was peripheral blood. The receptor set was obtained from a human donor with acute or convalescent COVID-19. The donor label of this sample is uncertain. Both conserved end residues are part of each CDR3. D genes are given only for firm matches. Clone size is not always given. Where it is, it says once, few, many or a class for expanded clones.

TRBJ2-3 | - | TRBV29-1 | - | CSVETLRGGSTDTQYF | TGCAGCGTTGAAACCCTGCGGGGCGGGAGCACAGATACGCAGTATTTT
TRBJ2-2 | TRBD2 | TRBV11-2 | - | CASSLTSWAGELFF | TGTGCCAGCAGCCTGACTAGCTGGGCCGGGGAGCTGTTTTTT
TRBJ2-4 | TRBD1 | TRBV6-5 | - | CASSPWDRVVEVGYF | TGTGCCAGCAGTCCCTGGGACAGGGTGGTCGAAGTTGGGTACTTC
TRBJ1-1 | TRBD1 | TRBV2 | - | CASRAGTGIDGAEAFF | TGTGCCAGCAGGGCCGGGACAGGGATTGACGGCGCTGAAGCTTTCTTT
TRBJ1-6 | - | TRBV12-3/TRBV12-4 | - | CASSPDGGPLHF | TGTGCCAGCAGTCCGGACGGGGGACCCCTCCACTTT
TRBJ2-5 | - | TRBV13 | once | CASSPILGGQETQYF | TGTGCCAGCAGCCCTATTCTCGGGGGCCAAGAGACCCAGTACTTC
TRBJ1-2 | TRBD1 | TRBV5-1 | - | CASSSQGAAANYGYTF | TGCGCCAGCAGCTCACAGGGGGCTGCAGCTAACTATGGCTACACCTTC
TRBJ1-4 | - | TRBV30 | - | CAWSVLVEKLFF | TGTGCCTGGAGTGTACTGGTCGAAAAACTGTTTTTT
TRBJ2-7 | TRBD2 | TRBV2 | - | CASSSLAGSPLNVEQYF | TGTGCCAGCAGCTCACTAGCGGGATCTCCTTTGAATGTCGAGCAGTACTTC
TRBJ2-7 | - | TRBV10-2 | - | CASWQGLGEQYF | TGCGCCAGCTGGCAGGGGTTGGGGGAGCAGTACTTC
TRBJ1-2 | TRBD1 | TRBV19 | few | CASSVQQGTYGYTF | TGTGCCAGTAGTGTTCAACAGGGGACCTATGGCTACACCTTC
TRBJ2-7 | - | TRBV9 | - | CASSPHEGEQYF | TGTGCCAGCAGCCCCCACGAGGGCGAGCAGTACTTC
TRBJ1-2 | - | TRBV11-3 | - | CASSQGNYGYTF | TGTGCCAGCAGCCAGGGGAACTATGGCTACACCTTC
TRBJ2-7 | TRBD2 | TRBV3-1/TRBV3-2 | - | CASSPGALAAYEQYF | TGTGCCAGCAGCCCCGGGGCTCTAGCGGCCTACGAGCAGTACTTC
TRBJ2-7 | - | TRBV3-1/TRBV3-2 | - | CASSQGPQGTYEQYF | TGTGCCAGCAGCCAAGGACCCCAGGGTACCTACGAGCAGTACTTC
TRBJ2-2 | - | TRBV7-3 | once | CASSSSVGRGTGELFF | TGTGCCAGCAGCTCGTCCGTCGGGAGAGGAACCGGGGAGCTGTTTTTT
TRBJ2-1 | - | TRBV7-9 | - | CASQLVPNEQFF | TGTGCCAGTCAACTAGTACCCAATGAGCAGTTCTTC
TRBJ1-5 | TRBD1 | TRBV12-5 | - | CASGFRTQGARQPQHF | TGTGCTAGTGGTTTTCGTACACAGGGGGCCCGACAGCCCCAGCATTTT
TRBJ1-5 | TRBD1 | TRBV5-8 | - | CASSFRTGLQPQHF | TGTGCCAGCAGCTTTAGGACAGGGTTGCAGCCCCAGCATTTT
TRBJ2-1 | - | TRBV6-1 | - | CASSVGGAHSYNEQFF | TGTGCCAGCAGTGTAGGGGGGGCCCATTCCTACAATGAGCAGTTCTTC
TRBJ1-5 | - | TRBV19 | - | CASRALGAPYNQPQHF | TGTGCCAGTAGAGCGTTGGGGGCGCCCTACAATCAGCCCCAGCATTTT
TRBJ2-7 | TRBD2 | TRBV3-1/TRBV3-2 | - | CASSQESASGGEEQYF | TGTGCCAGCAGCCAAGAATCCGCTAGCGGAGGGGAAGAGCAGTACTTC
TRBJ2-2 | - | TRBV11-3 | - | CASSLEWTTNTGELFF | TGTGCCAGCAGCTTAGAATGGACTACGAACACCGGGGAGCTGTTTTTT
TRBJ1-4 | TRBD1 | TRBV3-1/TRBV3-2 | - | CASSQDPGQGWKKLFF | TGTGCCAGCAGCCAAGACCCAGGACAGGGATGGAAAAAACTGTTTTTT
TRBJ1-2 | - | TRBV30 | - | CAWSEDKLNYGYTF | TGTGCCTGGAGTGAAGACAAGTTGAACTATGGCTACACCTTC
TRBJ1-1 | - | TRBV3-1/TRBV3-2 | - | CASSLPGAEAFF | TGTGCCAGCAGCCTCCCAGGGGCTGAAGCTTTCTTT
TRBJ2-3 | - | TRBV27 | - | CASSFFRGGDTQYF | TGTGCCAGCAGTTTTTTTAGGGGGGGAGATACGCAGTATTTT
TRBJ1-1 | - | TRBV21-1 | few | CASSKVCGENTEAFF | TGTGCCAGCAGCAAAGTTTGCGGAGAGAACACTGAAGCTTTCTTT
TRBJ2-1 | TRBD2 | TRBV7-2 | - | CASSLVPASGNNEQFF | TGTGCCAGCAGCTTAGTTCCCGCTAGCGGGAACAATGAGCAGTTCTTC
TRBJ2-3 | - | TRBV6-1 | - | CASSEESPDTQYF | TGTGCCAGCAGTGAAGAGAGTCCGGATACGCAGTATTTT
TRBJ2-2 | TRBD2 | TRBV5-1 | - | CASSFVAGGSTGELFF | TGCGCCAGCAGCTTCGTGGCGGGGGGCTCCACCGGGGAGCTGTTTTTT
TRBJ2-1 | TRBD2 | TRBV6-4 | - | CASSGSRGASQFF | TGTGCCAGCAGTGGCTCGCGGGGGGCCTCGCAGTTCTTC
TRBJ1-1 | TRBD1 | TRBV6-1 | - | CASSAGQRNTEAFF | TGTGCCAGCAGTGCGGGACAGAGGAACACTGAAGCTTTCTTT
TRBJ2-2 | - | TRBV5-1 | - | CASSSLARDTGELFF | TGCGCCAGCAGCTCCTTGGCCCGTGACACCGGGGAGCTGTTTTTT
TRBJ1-6 | TRBD1 | TRBV5-5 | - | CASSSTQGAPSPLHF | TGTGCCAGCAGCAGTACACAGGGGGCGCCTTCACCCCTCCACTTT
TRBJ2-3 | TRBD2 | TRBV7-2 | - | CASSFRLAGTDTQYF | TGTGCCAGCAGCTTTCGACTAGCGGGCACAGATACGCAGTATTTT
TRBJ2-1 | TRBD1 | TRBV15 | - | CATSRDDKGAGEQFF | TGTGCCACCAGCAGAGATGATAAGGGGGCAGGTGAGCAGTTCTTC
TRBJ2-5 | TRBD2 | TRBV19 | - | CASSIRLAERAQETQYF | TGTGCCAGTAGTATAAGACTAGCGGAGAGGGCGCAAGAGACCCAGTACTTC
TRBJ2-7 | TRBD1 | TRBV5-1 | - | CASSPWDSSYEQYF | TGCGCCAGCAGCCCCTGGGACAGCTCCTACGAGCAGTACTTC
TRBJ1-2 | - | TRBV4-1 | once | CASSQAPPAAVNYGYTF | TGCGCCAGCAGCCAAGCCCCCCCGGCAGCGGTTAACTATGGCTACACCTTC
TRBJ2-7 | TRBD2 | TRBV3-1/TRBV3-2 | - | CASSPSGSYEQYF | TGTGCCAGCAGCCCCAGCGGGAGCTACGAGCAGTACTTC
TRBJ1-5 | TRBD1 | TRBV30 | - | CAWSVQGETKPQHF | TGTGCCTGGAGTGTACAGGGGGAAACGAAGCCCCAGCATTTT
TRBJ1-6 | - | TRBV5-5 | few | CASSLVLRVDSPLHF | TGTGCCAGCAGCTTGGTACTCAGGGTAGATTCACCCCTCCACTTT
TRBJ1-2 | - | TRBV5-1 | once | CASSLLREDGYTF | TGCGCCAGCAGCTTGCTCAGGGAGGATGGCTACACCTTC
TRBJ1-2 | - | TRBV28 | once | CASSFGRGSYGYTF | TGTGCCAGCAGTTTTGGCAGGGGATCATATGGCTACACCTTC
TRBJ1-6 | - | TRBV30 | - | CAWSEGVAYNSPLHF | TGTGCCTGGAGTGAGGGGGTTGCCTATAATTCACCCCTCCACTTT
TRBJ2-7 | - | TRBV6-5 | - | CASTRGGGTYEQYF | TGTGCCAGCACCCGAGGGGGGGGAACCTACGAGCAGTACTTC
TRBJ1-6 | - | TRBV5-1 | once | CASSLGGGDSPLHF | TGCGCCAGCAGCTTGGGCGGGGGTGATTCACCCCTCCACTTT
TRBJ2-3 | - | TRBV5-1 | - | CASSLPPGRSTDTQYF | TGCGCCAGCAGCCTTCCGCCGGGAAGGAGCACAGATACGCAGTATTTT
TRBJ1-1 | - | TRBV20-1 | once | CSASSPGSTEAFF | TGCAGTGCTAGTTCCCCAGGATCCACTGAAGCTTTCTTT
TRBJ1-2 | - | TRBV11-2 | - | CASSLVQPYGYTF | TGTGCCAGCAGCTTAGTACAGCCCTATGGCTACACCTTC
TRBJ1-5 | TRBD1 | TRBV6-6 | - | CASKGADQPQHF | TGTGCCAGCAAGGGGGCAGATCAGCCCCAGCATTTT
TRBJ2-5 | - | TRBV12-3/TRBV12-4 | - | CASSFGSRETQYF | TGTGCCAGCAGTTTTGGGAGTAGAGAGACCCAGTACTTC
TRBJ2-1 | - | TRBV19 | - | CASSIGRRTSYNEQFF | TGTGCCAGTAGTATAGGAAGGAGGACTTCCTACAATGAGCAGTTCTTC
TRBJ2-3 | - | TRBV3-1/TRBV3-2 | - | CASSQDWGRSTDTQYF | TGTGCCAGCAGCCAAGATTGGGGCCGGAGCACAGATACGCAGTATTTT
TRBJ2-2 | TRBD1 | TRBV9 | - | CASSPGTGRNTGELFF | TGTGCCAGCAGCCCTGGGACAGGGAGGAACACCGGGGAGCTGTTTTTT
TRBJ2-5 | - | TRBV7-8 | - | CASSLGSAEIIQTQYF | TGTGCCAGCAGCTTAGGTTCGGCGGAAATAATACAGACCCAGTACTTC
TRBJ1-6 | TRBD1 | TRBV5-1 | once | CASSRGGSLSDTNSPLHF | TGCGCCAGCAGTCGAGGGGGCTCCCTGTCTGATACTAATTCACCCCTCCACTTT
TRBJ1-1 | TRBD1 | TRBV5-1 | - | CATTPTGVVGNTEAFF | TGCGCCACCACCCCGACAGGGGTAGTGGGAAACACTGAAGCTTTCTTT
TRBJ1-1 | - | TRBV5-1 | - | CASSFSSSYRTVMNTEAFF | TGCGCCAGCAGCTTTAGTAGTAGTTACCGGACAGTAATGAACACTGAAGCTTTCTTT